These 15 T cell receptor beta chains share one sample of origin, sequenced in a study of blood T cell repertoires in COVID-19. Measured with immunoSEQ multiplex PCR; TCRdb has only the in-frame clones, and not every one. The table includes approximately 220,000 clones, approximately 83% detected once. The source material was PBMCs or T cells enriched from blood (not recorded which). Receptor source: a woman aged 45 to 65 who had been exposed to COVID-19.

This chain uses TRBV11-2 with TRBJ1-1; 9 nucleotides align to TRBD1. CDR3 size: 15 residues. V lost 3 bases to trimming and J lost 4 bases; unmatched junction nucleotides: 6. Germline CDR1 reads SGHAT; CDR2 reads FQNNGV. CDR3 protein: CASSFGQGRSTEAFF. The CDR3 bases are TGTGCCAGCAGCTTCGGACAGGGGAGGAGCACTGAAGCTTTCTTT. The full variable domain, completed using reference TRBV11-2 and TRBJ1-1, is EAGVAQSPRYKIIEKRQSVAFWCNPISGHATLYWYQQILGQGPKLLIQFQNNGVVDDSQLPKDRFSAERLKGVDSTLKIQPAKLEDSAVYLCASSFGQGRSTEAFFGQGTRLTVV.

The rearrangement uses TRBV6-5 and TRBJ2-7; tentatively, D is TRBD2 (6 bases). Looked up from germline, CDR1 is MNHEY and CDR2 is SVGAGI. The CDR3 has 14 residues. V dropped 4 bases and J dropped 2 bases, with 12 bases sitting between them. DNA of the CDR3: TGTGCCAGCAGTTCCCTCGGGAGCGCCTACGAGCAGTACTTC. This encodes CASSSLGSAYEQYF.

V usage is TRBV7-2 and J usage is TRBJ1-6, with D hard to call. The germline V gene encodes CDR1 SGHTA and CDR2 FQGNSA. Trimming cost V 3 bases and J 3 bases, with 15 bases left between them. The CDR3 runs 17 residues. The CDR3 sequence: CASSFWTLGGYNSPLHF. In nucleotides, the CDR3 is TGTGCCAGCAGCTTTTGGACGCTGGGAGGCTATAATTCACCCCTCCACTTT.

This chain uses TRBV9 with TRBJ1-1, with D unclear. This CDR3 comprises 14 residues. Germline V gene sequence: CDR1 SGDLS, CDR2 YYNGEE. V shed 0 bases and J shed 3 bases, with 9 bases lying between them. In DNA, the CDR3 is TGTGCCAGCAGCGTAGGGGGAGGCGACACTGAAGCTTTCTTT. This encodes CASSVGGGDTEAFF.

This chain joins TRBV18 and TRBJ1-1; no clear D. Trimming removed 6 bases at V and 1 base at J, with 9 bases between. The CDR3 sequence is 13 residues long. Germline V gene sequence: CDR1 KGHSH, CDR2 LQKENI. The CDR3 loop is CASSLSGNTEAFF. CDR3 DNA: TGTGCCAGCTCCTTATCAGGGAACACTGAAGCTTTCTTT.

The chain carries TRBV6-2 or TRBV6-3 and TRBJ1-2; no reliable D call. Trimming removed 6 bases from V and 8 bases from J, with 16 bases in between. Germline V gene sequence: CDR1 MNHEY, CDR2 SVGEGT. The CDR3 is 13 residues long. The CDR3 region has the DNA TGTGCCAGCAGCCCGACACGGTCGTGGGGCTACACCTTC. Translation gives CASSPTRSWGYTF.

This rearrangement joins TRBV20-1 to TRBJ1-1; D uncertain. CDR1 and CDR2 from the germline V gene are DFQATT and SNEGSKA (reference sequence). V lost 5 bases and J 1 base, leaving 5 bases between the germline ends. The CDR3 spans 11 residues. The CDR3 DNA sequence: TGCAGTGCTCAGAAGAACACTGAAGCTTTCTTT. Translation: CSAQKNTEAFF.

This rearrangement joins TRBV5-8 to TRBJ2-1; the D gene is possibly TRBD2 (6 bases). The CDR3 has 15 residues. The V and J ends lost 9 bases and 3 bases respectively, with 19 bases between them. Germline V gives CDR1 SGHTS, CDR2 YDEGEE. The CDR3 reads CATSLEGSFYNEQFF. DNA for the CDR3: TGTGCCACTTCACTGGAGGGGAGTTTCTACAATGAGCAGTTCTTC.

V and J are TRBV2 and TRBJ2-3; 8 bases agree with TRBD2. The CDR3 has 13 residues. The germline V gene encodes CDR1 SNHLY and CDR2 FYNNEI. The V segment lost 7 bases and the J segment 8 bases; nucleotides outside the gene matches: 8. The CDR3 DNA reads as TGTGCCAGCAACCAGCGGGGGAGGGGTACGCAGTATTTT. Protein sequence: CASNQRGRGTQYF.

CDR3 DNA sequence: TGTGCCAGCAGCGTGGGAGCGGGGGGCACAGATACGCAGTATTTT. Protein product: CASSVGAGGTDTQYF. The chain links TRBV9 to TRBJ2-3, with 8 bases identical to TRBD2. V dropped 2 bases and J dropped 1; count of bases not matched to a gene: 3. Germline loops: CDR1 SGDLS, CDR2 YYNGEE. The CDR3 length is 15 residues.

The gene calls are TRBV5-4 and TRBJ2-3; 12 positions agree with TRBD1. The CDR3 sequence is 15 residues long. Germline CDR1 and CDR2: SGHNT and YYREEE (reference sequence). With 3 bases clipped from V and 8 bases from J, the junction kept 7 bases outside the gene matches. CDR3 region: CASSWAGQGAGTQYF. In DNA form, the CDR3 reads TGTGCCAGCAGCTGGGCGGGACAGGGGGCAGGTACGCAGTATTTT.

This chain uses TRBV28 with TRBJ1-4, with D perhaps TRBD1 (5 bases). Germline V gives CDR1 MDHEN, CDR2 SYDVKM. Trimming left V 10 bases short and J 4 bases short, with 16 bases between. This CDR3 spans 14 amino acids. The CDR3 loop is CATRPGGGNEKLFF. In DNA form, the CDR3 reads TGTGCCACCAGACCGGGGGGAGGTAATGAAAAACTGTTTTTT.

CDR3 DNA sequence: TGTGCCAGCAGTGAAGCGATCCCGGGGAAACTGTTTTTT. This sequence encodes CASSEAIPGKLFF. The chain employs TRBV6-1 and TRBJ1-4; D remains ambiguous. V dropped 0 bases and J dropped 11 bases, with 10 bases sitting between them. Germline V gives CDR1 MNHNS, CDR2 SASEGT. This CDR3 has 13 amino acids.

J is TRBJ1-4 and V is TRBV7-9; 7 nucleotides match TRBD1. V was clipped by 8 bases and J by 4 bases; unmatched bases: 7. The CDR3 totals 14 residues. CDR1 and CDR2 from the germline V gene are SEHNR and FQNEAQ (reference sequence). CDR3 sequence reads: CASGRGQFNEKLFF. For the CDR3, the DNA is TGTGCCAGCGGCCGGGGACAGTTTAATGAAAAACTGTTTTTT.

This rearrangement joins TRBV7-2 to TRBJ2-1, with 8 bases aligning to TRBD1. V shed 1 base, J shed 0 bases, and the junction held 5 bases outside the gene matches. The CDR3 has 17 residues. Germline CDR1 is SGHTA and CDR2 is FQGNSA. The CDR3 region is CASSLETGASSYNEQFF. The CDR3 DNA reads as TGTGCCAGCAGCTTAGAGACAGGGGCGAGCTCCTACAATGAGCAGTTCTTC.